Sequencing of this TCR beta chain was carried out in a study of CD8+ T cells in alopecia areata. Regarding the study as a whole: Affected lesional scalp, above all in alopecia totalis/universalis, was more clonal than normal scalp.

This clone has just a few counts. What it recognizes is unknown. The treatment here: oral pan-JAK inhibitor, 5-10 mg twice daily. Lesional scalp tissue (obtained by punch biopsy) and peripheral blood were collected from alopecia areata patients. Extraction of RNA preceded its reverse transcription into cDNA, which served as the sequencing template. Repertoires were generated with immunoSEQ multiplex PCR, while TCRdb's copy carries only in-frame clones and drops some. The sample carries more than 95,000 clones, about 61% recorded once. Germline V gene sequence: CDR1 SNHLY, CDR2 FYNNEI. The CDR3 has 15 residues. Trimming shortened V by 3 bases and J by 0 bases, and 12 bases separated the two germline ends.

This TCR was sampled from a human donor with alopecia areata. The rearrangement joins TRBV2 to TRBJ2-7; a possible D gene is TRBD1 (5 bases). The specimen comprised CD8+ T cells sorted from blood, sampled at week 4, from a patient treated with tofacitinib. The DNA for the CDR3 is TGTGCCAGCAGTGACTATGGACAAAGCTCCTACGAGCAGTACTTC. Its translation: CASSDYGQSSYEQYF.